Shown below are 9 T cell receptor beta chains from a single sample sequenced in a study of beta chain features in type 1 diabetes. General observations from the study: For Type 1 diabetes patients, all four CD4+ subsets carried TCRB CDR3s that were moderately but significantly shorter.

No antigens are known for them. Since all of the isolated RNA was reverse transcribed, expressed TCRB transcripts were what got sequenced. Assay: immunoSEQ multiplex PCR; the TCRdb copy retains only in-frame clones and omits some. The sample includes hundreds of thousands of clones, roughly 13% seen only once; the top ten take nearly 0.04%. The sequencing input was naive CD4+ T cells from blood. The source is a man younger than 35 with type 1 diabetes.

This clone was observed a few times. The chain links TRBV25-1 to TRBJ1-6; D uncertain. Germline V gives CDR1 MGHDK, CDR2 SYGVNS. V lost 1 base to trimming and J lost 7 bases, with 5 bases between them. This CDR3 is 13 amino acids long. The CDR3, as DNA: TGTGCCAGCAGTGAATGGAGGAATTCACCCCTCCACTTT. It translates to CASSEWRNSPLHF.

The rearrangement uses TRBV7-2 and TRBJ1-4, with D unresolved. The CDR3 is 13 residues long. Germline V CDR1 and CDR2: SGHTA, FQGNSA. The germline V and J ends were trimmed by 6 bases and 8 bases, with 13 bases remaining between them. The CDR3 is CASRGLGGEKLFF. The CDR3 bases are TGTGCCAGCAGAGGACTGGGAGGGGAAAAACTGTTTTTT.

In nucleotides, the CDR3 is TGTGCCAGCAGTACGACAGGAAACACTGAAGCTTTCTTT. It translates to CASSTTGNTEAFF. The rearrangement uses TRBV6-5 and TRBJ1-1, with TRBD1 as a possible D gene (6 bases). The CDR3 spans 13 residues. Deletions cut 5 bases from V and 2 bases from J, with 9 bases between. Per germline, CDR1 MNHEY and CDR2 SVGAGI.

The table lists this clone with a few counts. The chain employs TRBV19 and TRBJ2-5; TRBD2 might be the D (6 bases). Per germline, CDR1 LNHDA and CDR2 SQIVND (reference sequence). V lost 6 bases to trimming and J lost 2 bases, with 13 bases between them. The CDR3 has 14 amino acids. This CDR3 is CASSLGGQQETQYF. Here the CDR3 DNA reads TGTGCCAGTAGCCTGGGAGGTCAACAAGAGACCCAGTACTTC.

In its sample, this clone was seen a few times. The junction shows a germline mismatch at one end, possibly a read error. The chain combines TRBV7-7 with TRBJ2-3; possible D gene TRBD2, 5 bases. The CDR3 runs 15 residues. Germline values: CDR1 SSHAT, CDR2 FNYEAQ (reference sequence). The CDR3 region has the DNA TGTGCTAGCAGCTTGGGGAGCGGACCCACAGATACGCAGTATTTT. As protein: CASSLGSGPTDTQYF.

The rearrangement joins TRBV28 to TRBJ1-6, with a weak D call TRBD1 (5 bases). The ends were cut back, 5 bases at V and 4 bases at J, with 15 bases in the middle. The CDR3 has 16 residues. Germline CDR1 is MDHEN and CDR2 is SYDVKM. This chain's CDR3 is CASSLLGTGYNSPLHF. The CDR3 region has the DNA TGTGCCAGCAGTCTACTGGGGACGGGTTATAATTCACCCCTCCACTTT.

This sequence joins TRBV30 and TRBJ1-1; D not resolved. Germline assignment: CDR1 GTSNPN and CDR2 SVGIG (reference sequence). This CDR3 region has 16 residues. The germline V and J ends were trimmed by 1 base and 4 bases, with 19 bases remaining between them. As DNA, the CDR3 is TGTGCCTGGAGTGCACGAGGATTGGCTTTCGGCACTGAAGCTTTCTTT. Translating gives CAWSARGLAFGTEAFF.

The chain carries TRBV7-9 and TRBJ2-1; no clear D gene. CDR1 and CDR2 from the germline V gene are SEHNR and FQNEAQ (reference sequence). V lost 4 bases and J 5 bases, leaving 3 bases between the germline ends. This CDR3 has 11 amino acids. In DNA, the CDR3 is TGTGCCAGCAGCTCTAACAATGAGCAGTTCTTC. Protein sequence: CASSSNNEQFF.

A note on this clone: This sample also contains other DNA sequences that code for the same CDR3. The V and J genes are TRBV7-2 and TRBJ1-1; 9 bases fit TRBD1. Germline lookup yields CDR1 SGHTA and CDR2 FQGNSA. The V gene end was trimmed by 5 bases and the J gene end by 2 bases; junction bases not matched to a gene: 3. The CDR3 is 14 residues long. The CDR3 sequence: CASSPDRGNTEAFF. The CDR3 DNA sequence: TGTGCCAGCAGCCCGGACAGGGGTAACACTGAAGCTTTCTTT.